Below, one TCR beta chain is given with its context. What it binds is not known. The V gene end was trimmed by 8 bases and the J gene end by 2 bases; junction bases not matched to a gene: 1. Germline V gene sequence: CDR1 LNHDA, CDR2 SQIVND (reference sequence). The CDR3 length is 12 residues. This specimen comes from a study of graft-versus-host responses after intestinal transplantation. Study background: Following induction with anti-thymocyte globulin, all recipients were given tacrolimus and steroids for around three years. Findings of the study overall: Elevated graft-versus-host to host-versus-graft clonal ratios in allografts were recorded for patients with graft-donor T cell macrochimerism.

Clones were sequenced by immunoSEQ multiplex PCR, and TCRdb holds only the in-frame ones, with some missing. The table has around 110,000 clones, around nine tenths seen once. The source material was unstimulated CD4+ T cells sorted from spleen or lymph node cells, sampled before intestinal transplant. This receptor was taken from a human donor who received an intestinal transplant. This chain joins TRBV19 and TRBJ2-5; TRBD1 matches 8 bases. CDR3 bases: TGTGCCAGTCGGGACAGGCAAGAGACCCAGTACTTC. Encoded protein: CASRDRQETQYF.